This TCR beta chain emerged from a study of neurological immune-mediated disorders. Ten or more counts support this clonotype. V lost 0 bases and J lost 4; bases outside the gene matches: 8. The CDR3 has 16 amino acids. Germline V gene data show CDR1 as SGHRS and CDR2 as YFSETQ. TCRdb ran MiXCR on the 5' RACE reads and lists one entry per CDR3 protein. The repertoire has about 77,000 distinct CDR3 sequences, roughly 9.9% of them found once; the top ten carry around 1.7%. This clonotype was obtained from a man between 50 and 59 years old in good health. This sequence joins TRBV5-1 and TRBJ2-7; TRBD1 matches at 9 bases. The sequenced sample was PBMCs. In DNA, the CDR3 is TGCGCCAGCAGCTTGGCCCCCACAGGGGGCCTATACGAGCAGTACTTC. This gives the protein CASSLAPTGGLYEQYF.